Presented here are 25 T cell receptor beta chains from one specimen sequenced in a study of immune evolution from preneoplasia to lung adenocarcinoma. Profiled with immunoSEQ multiplex PCR; TCRdb holds only in-frame clones, not every one. The sample lists over a thousand clones; approximately 80% were seen once. The sample consisted of FFPE adjacent normal lung tissue. The receptors here all came from a person in their sixties with lung adenocarcinoma.

The chain employs TRBV19 and TRBJ2-2; no clear D. CDR3 size: 14 residues. V lost 5 bases and J 0 bases, leaving 7 bases between the germline ends. Per the germline V gene, CDR1 is LNHDA and CDR2 is SQIVND (reference sequence). CDR3 sequence (DNA): TGTGCCAGTAGTTTCATAACGAACACCGGGGAGCTGTTTTTT. Translation: CASSFITNTGELFF.

This chain joins TRBV6-6 and TRBJ1-2; 8 bases line up with TRBD1. Germline lookup yields CDR1 MNHNY and CDR2 SVGAGI (reference sequence). V dropped 0 bases and J dropped 3; count of bases not matched to a gene: 0. The length of the CDR3 is 14 residues. The CDR3 loop reads CASSYSGQDYGYTF. The CDR3 DNA reads TGTGCCAGCAGTTACTCGGGACAGGACTATGGCTACACCTTC.

The V and J genes are TRBV30 and TRBJ1-1, with D maybe TRBD1 (5 bases). Germline loops: CDR1 GTSNPN, CDR2 SVGIG (reference sequence). Trimming took 0 bases from V and 5 from J, leaving 10 bases between them. The CDR3 sequence is 13 residues long. CDR3 bases: TGTGCCTGGAGTGTACATGGGGGAACTGAAGCTTTCTTT. It yields the protein CAWSVHGGTEAFF.

This clone showed up just once. V and J are TRBV7-2 and TRBJ1-1; D gene unclear. CDR3 length: 13 amino acids. Germline V gene data show CDR1 as SGHTA and CDR2 as FQGNSA. Trimming pared 1 base from V and 7 bases from J, leaving 10 bases between. The CDR3 loop is CASSLDIGLEAFF. CDR3 DNA sequence: TGTGCCAGCAGCTTAGACATAGGGCTTGAAGCTTTCTTT. Based on the CDR3 plus reference TRBV7-2 and TRBJ1-1, the full variable domain is GAGVSQSPSNKVTEKGKDVELRCDPISGHTALYWYRQSLGQGLEFLIYFQGNSAPDKSGLPSDRFSAERTGGSVSTLTIQRTQQEDSAVYLCASSLDIGLEAFFGQGTRLTVV.

The chain couples TRBV6-4 to TRBJ2-2; D is uncertain. Trimming shortened V by 2 bases and J by 0 bases, and 4 bases separated the two germline ends. Looked up from germline, CDR1 is MRHNA and CDR2 is SNTAGT. The CDR3 is made up of 14 amino acids. The CDR3 protein is CASSDDPNTGELFF. DNA of the CDR3: TGTGCCAGCAGTGACGACCCGAACACCGGGGAGCTGTTTTTT.

The chain couples TRBV11-2 to TRBJ2-7; TRBD1 agrees at 8 bases. The V and J ends lost 5 bases and 6 bases, in that order; junction bases with no gene match: 9. CDR1 is SGHAT and CDR2 is FQNNGV in the germline V gene. This CDR3 contains 14 residues. The CDR3 protein is CASSLRTGWAEQYF. The CDR3 DNA sequence: TGTGCCAGCAGCCTTAGGACAGGGTGGGCCGAGCAGTACTTC. The full variable domain, in which reference TRBV11-2 and TRBJ2-7 provide the parts outside the CDR3, is EAGVAQSPRYKIIEKRQSVAFWCNPISGHATLYWYQQILGQGPKLLIQFQNNGVVDDSQLPKDRFSAERLKGVDSTLKIQPAKLEDSAVYLCASSLRTGWAEQYFGPGTRLTVT.

The rearrangement uses TRBV30 and TRBJ1-5; the match to TRBD1 covers 8 bases. CDR3 size: 14 residues. Germline V CDR1 and CDR2: GTSNPN, SVGIG (reference sequence). J lost 5 bases, V lost 5 bases, and 8 bases had no gene match. The DNA for the CDR3 is TGTGCCTGGGCTTTTACACAGGGGGATCAGCCCCAGCATTTT. Its translation is CAWAFTQGDQPQHF.

The J gene is TRBJ1-1, the V gene TRBV7-9, with D possibly being TRBD1 (5 bases). The germline CDR1 and CDR2 sequences are SEHNR and FQNEAQ (reference sequence). CDR3 length: 13 residues. The V end was cut by 3 bases, the J end by 3 bases, with 8 bases between. The CDR3 loop is CASSLQGDTEAFF. CDR3 in DNA: TGTGCCAGCAGCTTGCAGGGTGACACTGAAGCTTTCTTT.

This rearrangement joins TRBV5-4 to TRBJ2-7; 10 bases fit TRBD2. From germline, CDR1 is SGHNT and CDR2 YYREEE (reference sequence). The V and J ends lost 4 bases and 8 bases, in that order; junction bases with no gene match: 12. The CDR3 has 15 amino acids. CDR3 bases: TGTGCCAGCAGCCTCCCCGGGCTAGCGGGAGTGCAGCAGTACTTC. This encodes CASSLPGLAGVQQYF.

The CDR3 is CASSHSNNQPQHF. In nucleotides, the CDR3 is TGTGCCAGCAGCCACAGTAACAATCAGCCCCAGCATTTT. This rearrangement joins TRBV7-2 to TRBJ1-5; D is unclear. V was pared by 5 bases and J by 3 bases, with 8 bases between. This CDR3 spans 13 amino acids. Germline loops: CDR1 SGHTA, CDR2 FQGNSA.

This chain links TRBV19 with TRBJ2-7; a possible D gene is TRBD2 (5 bases). The V gene lost 4 bases and the J gene lost 1 base, with 8 bases spanning the gap. The CDR3 consists of 13 residues. Germline-derived CDR1 and CDR2 are LNHDA and SQIVND (reference sequence). The CDR3 loop is CASSRGQSYEQYF. For the CDR3, the DNA is TGTGCCAGTAGTAGAGGGCAGTCCTACGAGCAGTACTTC.

This clone was counted once. This sequence joins TRBV29-1 and TRBJ1-1, with unresolved D. There are 13 residues in the CDR3. With 0 bases removed from V and 1 base from J, the gap between germline ends came to 6 bases. The germline gives CDR1 SQVTM, CDR2 ANQGSEA. CDR3 in DNA: TGCAGCGTTGAAGACATCTGGAACACTGAAGCTTTCTTT. This encodes CSVEDIWNTEAFF.

V is TRBV15 and J is TRBJ1-4, with 9 bases lining up with TRBD1. The V gene end was trimmed by 0 bases and the J gene end by 7 bases; junction bases not matched to a gene: 3. CDR1 and CDR2 from the germline V gene are LNHNV and YYDKDF (reference sequence). This CDR3 has 15 residues. The CDR3 DNA reads as TGTGCCACCAGCAGAGAGTCGACAGGGGGTGAAAAACTGTTTTTT. Amino acids: CATSRESTGGEKLFF. Combining the CDR3 with reference TRBV15 and TRBJ1-4 gives the whole variable domain DAMVIQNPRYQVTQFGKPVTLSCSQTLNHNVMYWYQQKSSQAPKLLFHYYDKDFNNEADTPDNFQSRRPNTSFCFLDIRSPGLGDTAMYLCATSRESTGGEKLFFGSGTQLSVL.

V is TRBV20-1 and J is TRBJ2-7, with unresolved D. V shed 8 bases and J shed 0 bases, with 5 bases lying between them. The CDR3 is made up of 10 amino acids. CDR1 DFQATT and CDR2 SNEGSKA come from the germline V gene (reference sequence). Here the CDR3 reads CSPRSYEQYF. As DNA, the CDR3 is TGCAGTCCACGCTCCTACGAGCAGTACTTC.

This sequence joins TRBV9 and TRBJ1-3; a possible D gene is TRBD1 (5 bases). Trimming pared 0 bases from V and 2 bases from J, leaving 9 bases between. This CDR3 has 15 residues. From germline, CDR1 is SGDLS and CDR2 YYNGEE. CDR3 amino acids: CASSVVEGPGNTIYF. Written as DNA, the CDR3 is TGTGCCAGCAGCGTAGTAGAGGGGCCTGGAAACACCATATATTTT.

The chain couples TRBV9 to TRBJ2-3; 10 positions agree with TRBD2. CDR3 length: 16 amino acids. V was clipped by 4 bases and J by 3 bases; unmatched bases: 8. Germline loops: CDR1 SGDLS, CDR2 YYNGEE. CDR3 amino acids: CASSKGSSGGTDTQYF. The CDR3 DNA sequence: TGTGCCAGCAGCAAGGGGTCTAGCGGGGGAACAGATACGCAGTATTTT. The full variable domain, rest sourced from reference TRBV9 and TRBJ2-3, is DSGVTQTPKHLITATGQRVTLRCSPRSGDLSVYWYQQSLDQGLQFLIQYYNGEERAKGNILERFSAQQFPDLHSELNLSSLELGDSALYFCASSKGSSGGTDTQYFGPGTRLTVL.

The chain joins TRBV7-9 to TRBJ1-1; TRBD1 aligns across 10 bases. CDR1 is SEHNR and CDR2 is FQNEAQ in the germline V gene (reference sequence). Trimming removed 2 bases from V and 6 bases from J; junction bases left unmatched: 9. CDR3 length: 16 amino acids. CDR3 in amino acids: CASSLIVDRGYSEAFF. The CDR3, as DNA: TGTGCCAGCAGCTTAATAGTGGACAGGGGGTACTCTGAAGCTTTCTTT.

The V and J genes are TRBV29-1 and TRBJ1-1; TRBD1 matches 8 bases. The CDR3 loop spans 14 amino acids. With 7 bases clipped from V and 1 base from J, the junction kept 8 bases outside the gene matches. CDR1 is SQVTM and CDR2 is ANQGSEA in the germline V gene. The CDR3 nucleotides read TGCAGCGACCTCCGGGACAGGAGGAACACTGAAGCTTTCTTT. Translating gives CSDLRDRRNTEAFF.

The chain combines TRBV29-1 with TRBJ2-3; no firm D call. Germline V lookup: CDR1 SQVTM, CDR2 ANQGSEA. The CDR3 extends over 17 amino acids. Trimming pared 0 bases from V and 1 base from J, leaving 17 bases between. CDR3 sequence reads: CSVEDQEVVGGTDTQYF. CDR3 nucleotides: TGCAGCGTTGAAGATCAAGAGGTTGTTGGGGGCACAGATACGCAGTATTTT.

This clone was detected once. V is TRBV6-6 and J is TRBJ1-1; D perhaps matches TRBD1 (5 bases). Trimming took 5 bases from V and 7 from J, leaving 11 bases between them. This CDR3 is built from 12 residues. Germline assignment: CDR1 MNHNY and CDR2 SVGAGI (reference sequence). CDR3 DNA sequence: TGTGCCAGCAGTCTGGGACGGAATGAAGCTTTCTTT. It translates to CASSLGRNEAFF.

This clone was observed a single time. The V gene is TRBV2, the J gene TRBJ1-1; no firm D call. Per the germline V gene, CDR1 is SNHLY and CDR2 is FYNNEI. The CDR3 is 14 amino acids. The ends were cut back, 8 bases at V and 0 bases at J, with 13 bases in the middle. The CDR3 protein is CASLKPGLNTEAFF. Written as DNA, the CDR3 is TGTGCCAGCTTGAAACCGGGGTTGAACACTGAAGCTTTCTTT.

This clone was recorded once. The V call is TRBV4-1, the J call TRBJ1-1, with D tentatively TRBD1 (6 bases). V lost 3 bases and J 0 bases, leaving 11 bases between the germline ends. The V gene's germline CDR1 is MGHRA and CDR2 YSYEKL. The CDR3 is made up of 15 amino acids. As DNA, the CDR3 is TGCGCCAGCAGCCAGAGGGGGGGCCTGAACACTGAAGCTTTCTTT. Translating it yields CASSQRGGLNTEAFF.

The chain couples TRBV5-1 to TRBJ2-3; 7 bases map to TRBD2. CDR1 and CDR2 from the germline V gene are SGHRS and YFSETQ. CDR3 length: 16 amino acids. J gave up 3 bases and V 2 bases, and 9 bases lay outside the gene matches. CDR3 region: CASSFGPLGGTDTQYF. DNA for the CDR3: TGCGCCAGCAGCTTTGGGCCACTCGGGGGGACAGATACGCAGTATTTT.

The gene calls are TRBV9 and TRBJ2-5; no definite D call. Per the germline V gene, CDR1 is SGDLS and CDR2 is YYNGEE. The V gene lost 4 bases and the J gene lost 1 base, with 8 bases spanning the gap. CDR3 length equals 13 residues. CDR3 region: CASSPVPQETQYF. The CDR3 region has the DNA TGTGCCAGCAGCCCCGTTCCCCAAGAGACCCAGTACTTC. The complete variable domain, with remaining parts taken from reference TRBV9 and TRBJ2-5, reads DSGVTQTPKHLITATGQRVTLRCSPRSGDLSVYWYQQSLDQGLQFLIQYYNGEERAKGNILERFSAQQFPDLHSELNLSSLELGDSALYFCASSPVPQETQYFGPGTRLLVL.

The chain is built from TRBV28 and TRBJ1-1; D ambiguous. Germline CDR1 MDHEN, CDR2 SYDVKM. V lost 5 bases and J 1 base, leaving 11 bases between the germline ends. This CDR3 has 14 residues. The CDR3 loop reads CASSLHTKNTEAFF. The CDR3 nucleotides are TGTGCCAGCAGTCTGCACACAAAGAACACTGAAGCTTTCTTT.